This is a list of T cell receptor beta chains from one sample in a study of blood T cell repertoires in COVID-19. Sequenced by immunoSEQ multiplex PCR; TCRdb stores in-frame clones only, minus some. The sample lists about 240,000 clones; around 83% were seen once. Sequencing was carried out using peripheral blood. These TCRs come from a woman aged 55-69 years with active or convalescent COVID-19. Both conserved end residues are part of each CDR3. A D gene is named only where the DNA matches it firmly. Clone sizes are given selectively: once, few, many, or a class where the clone is expanded.

V: TRBV6-1; J: TRBJ1-2; size: .; D: TRBD1; CDR3: CASSEDYRDRGNYGYTF; DNA: TGTGCCAGCAGTGAAGACTATCGGGACAGGGGTAACTATGGCTACACCTTC
V: TRBV14; J: TRBJ1-3; size: once; D: TRBD1; CDR3: CASSRDSGENTIYF; DNA: TGTGCCAGCAGCCGGGACAGTGGCGAAAACACCATATATTTT
V: TRBV25-1; J: TRBJ1-4; size: .; D: .; CDR3: CASSESAGRKSEKLFF; DNA: TGTGCCAGCAGTGAATCGGCGGGGCGCAAGAGTGAAAAACTGTTTTTT
V: TRBV28; J: TRBJ2-7; size: few; D: .; CDR3: CASSLLAGRIREQYF; DNA: TGTGCCAGCAGTTTACTCGCGGGGCGGATCCGAGAGCAGTACTTC
V: TRBV5-1; J: TRBJ2-7; size: .; D: .; CDR3: CASTSEGVSYEQYF; DNA: TGCGCCAGCACCTCGGAAGGGGTCTCCTACGAGCAGTACTTC
V: TRBV7-8; J: TRBJ2-5; size: .; D: .; CDR3: CASSPPRTRRQETQYF; DNA: TGTGCCAGCAGCCCCCCTCGCACTCGTCGGCAAGAGACCCAGTACTTC
V: TRBV19; J: TRBJ2-3; size: .; D: TRBD2; CDR3: CASSMVAGVDTQYF; DNA: TGTGCCAGTAGTATGGTAGCGGGGGTAGATACGCAGTATTTT
V: TRBV4-1; J: TRBJ1-6; size: .; D: TRBD1; CDR3: CASSQTSGTGVLSYNSPLHF; DNA: TGCGCCAGCAGCCAAACCTCCGGGACAGGGGTTCTCTCCTATAATTCACCCCTCCACTTT
V: TRBV7-6; J: TRBJ2-1; size: .; D: .; CDR3: CASSLVGGSYNEQFF; DNA: TGTGCCAGCAGCTTAGTGGGGGGCTCCTACAATGAGCAGTTCTTC
V: TRBV30; J: TRBJ2-7; size: few; D: .; CDR3: CAWSPYVTGSYEQYF; DNA: TGTGCCTGGAGTCCCTATGTAACAGGATCCTACGAGCAGTACTTC
V: TRBV6-5; J: TRBJ1-6; size: .; D: .; CDR3: CASSYSPGSYNSPLHF; DNA: TGTGCCAGCAGTTACTCCCCGGGGTCCTATAATTCACCCCTCCACTTT
V: TRBV27; J: TRBJ1-5; size: .; D: .; CDR3: CASSLTVGGQPQHF; DNA: TGTGCCAGCAGCCTCACGGTCGGGGGTCAGCCCCAGCATTTT
V: TRBV7-7; J: TRBJ2-3; size: once; D: TRBD2; CDR3: CASSPERGGPDTQYF; DNA: TGTGCCAGCAGCCCAGAGCGGGGGGGCCCAGATACGCAGTATTTT
V: TRBV2; J: TRBJ1-2; size: .; D: .; CDR3: CASSEREGVDYGYTF; DNA: TGTGCCAGCAGTGAAAGGGAGGGTGTGGACTATGGCTACACCTTC
V: TRBV10-3; J: TRBJ1-2; size: few; D: .; CDR3: CAIQGIEGYGYTF; DNA: TGTGCCATCCAGGGGATAGAAGGCTATGGCTACACCTTC
V: TRBV4-1; J: TRBJ2-1; size: .; D: TRBD2; CDR3: CASSHAGTSGGSEQFF; DNA: TGCGCCAGCAGCCATGCAGGGACTAGCGGGGGGTCGGAGCAGTTCTTC
V: TRBV4-1; J: TRBJ1-4; size: few; D: .; CDR3: CASSQESPQWEKLFF; DNA: TGCGCCAGCAGCCAAGAATCCCCACAGTGGGAAAAACTGTTTTTT
V: TRBV11-2; J: TRBJ1-3; size: .; D: .; CDR3: CASSLVGTVGGTIYF; DNA: TGTGCCAGCAGCTTAGTGGGGACGGTTGGAGGGACCATATATTTT
V: TRBV23-1; J: TRBJ2-7; size: .; D: .; CDR3: CASSEGRSSYEQYF; DNA: TGCGCCAGCAGTGAAGGCAGGTCCTCCTACGAGCAGTACTTC
V: TRBV11-3; J: TRBJ2-1; size: .; D: TRBD1; CDR3: CASSTGQGYNEQFF; DNA: TGTGCCAGCAGCACGGGACAGGGGTACAATGAGCAGTTCTTC
V: TRBV19; J: TRBJ1-2; size: few; D: .; CDR3: CASSRHQANYGYTF; DNA: TGTGCCAGTAGCCGACACCAAGCTAACTATGGCTACACCTTC
V: TRBV18; J: TRBJ2-7; size: .; D: TRBD1; CDR3: CASSPSWDSSEQYF; DNA: TGTGCCAGCTCCCCTTCCTGGGACAGCTCCGAGCAGTACTTC
V: TRBV4-2; J: TRBJ2-1; size: .; D: TRBD1; CDR3: CASSPRETVTGAEQFF; DNA: TGTGCCAGCAGCCCAAGAGAGACAGTAACAGGGGCTGAGCAGTTCTTC
V: TRBV7-9; J: TRBJ1-1; size: .; D: .; CDR3: CASSAQNTEAFF; DNA: TGTGCCAGCAGCGCACAGAACACTGAAGCTTTCTTT
V: TRBV15; J: TRBJ2-7; size: .; D: .; CDR3: CATSRVPGRYEQYF; DNA: TGTGCCACCAGCAGAGTCCCAGGGCGCTACGAGCAGTACTTC
V: TRBV2; J: TRBJ2-1; size: .; D: TRBD1; CDR3: CASTRGTGGNEQFF; DNA: TGTGCCAGCACCAGGGGGACAGGAGGAAATGAGCAGTTCTTC
V: TRBV5-1; J: TRBJ2-6; size: few; D: TRBD1; CDR3: CASSFGVGTAYSGANVLTF; DNA: TGCGCCAGCAGCTTTGGGGTCGGGACAGCGTATTCTGGGGCCAACGTCCTGACTTTC
V: TRBV28; J: TRBJ2-5; size: .; D: .; CDR3: CASSYQETQYF; DNA: TGTGCCAGCAGCTACCAAGAGACCCAGTACTTC
V: TRBV6-2/TRBV6-3; J: TRBJ2-3; size: .; D: TRBD1; CDR3: CASSSQGASTDTQYF; DNA: TGTGCCAGCAGTTCACAGGGGGCAAGCACAGATACGCAGTATTTT
V: TRBV3-1/TRBV3-2; J: TRBJ2-3; size: .; D: TRBD2; CDR3: CASSRVGGAGSTDTQYF; DNA: TGTGCCAGCAGCCGGGTCGGGGGGGCCGGTAGCACAGATACGCAGTATTTT